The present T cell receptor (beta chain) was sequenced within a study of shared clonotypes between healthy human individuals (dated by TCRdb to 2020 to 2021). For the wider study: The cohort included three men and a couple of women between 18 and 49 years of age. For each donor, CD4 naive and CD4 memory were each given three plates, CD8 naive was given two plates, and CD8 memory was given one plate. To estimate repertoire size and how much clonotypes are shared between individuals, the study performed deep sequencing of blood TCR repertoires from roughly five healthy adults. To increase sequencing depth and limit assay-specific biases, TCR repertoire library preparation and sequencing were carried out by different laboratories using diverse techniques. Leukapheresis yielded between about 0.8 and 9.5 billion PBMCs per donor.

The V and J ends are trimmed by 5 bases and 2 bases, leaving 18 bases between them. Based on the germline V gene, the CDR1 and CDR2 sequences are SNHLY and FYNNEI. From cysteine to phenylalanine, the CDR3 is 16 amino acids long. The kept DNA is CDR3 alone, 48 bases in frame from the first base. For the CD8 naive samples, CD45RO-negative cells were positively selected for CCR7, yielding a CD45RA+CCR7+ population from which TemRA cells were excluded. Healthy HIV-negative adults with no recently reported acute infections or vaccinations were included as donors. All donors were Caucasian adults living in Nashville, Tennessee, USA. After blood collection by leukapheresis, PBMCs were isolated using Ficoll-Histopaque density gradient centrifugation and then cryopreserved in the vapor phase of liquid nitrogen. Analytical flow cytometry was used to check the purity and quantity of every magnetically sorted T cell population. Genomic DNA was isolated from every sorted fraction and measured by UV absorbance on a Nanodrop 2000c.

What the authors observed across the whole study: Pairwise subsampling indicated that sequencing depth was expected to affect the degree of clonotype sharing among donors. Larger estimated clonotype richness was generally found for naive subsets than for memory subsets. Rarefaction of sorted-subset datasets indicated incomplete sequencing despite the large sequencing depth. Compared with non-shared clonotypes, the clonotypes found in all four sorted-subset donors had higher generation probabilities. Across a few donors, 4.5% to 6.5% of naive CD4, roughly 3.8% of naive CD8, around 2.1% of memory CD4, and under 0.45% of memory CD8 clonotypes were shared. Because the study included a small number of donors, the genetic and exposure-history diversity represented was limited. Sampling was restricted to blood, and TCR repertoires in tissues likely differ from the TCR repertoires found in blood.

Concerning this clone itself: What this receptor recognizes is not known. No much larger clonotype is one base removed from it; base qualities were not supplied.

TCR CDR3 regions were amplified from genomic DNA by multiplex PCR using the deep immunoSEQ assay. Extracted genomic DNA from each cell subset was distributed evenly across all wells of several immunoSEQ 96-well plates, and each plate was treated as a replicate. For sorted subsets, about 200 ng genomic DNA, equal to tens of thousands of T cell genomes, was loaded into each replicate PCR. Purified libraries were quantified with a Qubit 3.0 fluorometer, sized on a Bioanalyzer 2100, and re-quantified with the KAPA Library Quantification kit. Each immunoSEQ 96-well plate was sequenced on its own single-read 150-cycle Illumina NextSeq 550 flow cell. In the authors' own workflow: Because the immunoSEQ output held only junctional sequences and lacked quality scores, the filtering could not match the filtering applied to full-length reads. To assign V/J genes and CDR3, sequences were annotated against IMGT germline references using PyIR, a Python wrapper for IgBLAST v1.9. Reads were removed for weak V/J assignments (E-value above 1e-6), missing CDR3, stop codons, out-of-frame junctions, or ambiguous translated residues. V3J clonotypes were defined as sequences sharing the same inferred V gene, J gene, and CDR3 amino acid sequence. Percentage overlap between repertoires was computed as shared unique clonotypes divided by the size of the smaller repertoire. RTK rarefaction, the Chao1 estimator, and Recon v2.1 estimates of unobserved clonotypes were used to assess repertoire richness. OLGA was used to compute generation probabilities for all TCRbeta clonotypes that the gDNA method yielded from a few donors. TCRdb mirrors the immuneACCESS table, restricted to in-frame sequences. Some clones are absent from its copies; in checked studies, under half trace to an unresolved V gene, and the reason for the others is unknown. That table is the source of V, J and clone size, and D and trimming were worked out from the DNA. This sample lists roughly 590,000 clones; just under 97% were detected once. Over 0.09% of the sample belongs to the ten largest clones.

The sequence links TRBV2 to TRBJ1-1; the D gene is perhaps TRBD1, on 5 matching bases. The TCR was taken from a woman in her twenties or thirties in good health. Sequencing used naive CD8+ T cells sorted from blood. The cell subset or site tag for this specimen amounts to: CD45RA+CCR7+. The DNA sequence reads TGTGCCAGCAGTATACACCGGGACGCCCAAAACACTGAAGCTTTCTTT. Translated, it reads CASSIHRDAQNTEAFF.